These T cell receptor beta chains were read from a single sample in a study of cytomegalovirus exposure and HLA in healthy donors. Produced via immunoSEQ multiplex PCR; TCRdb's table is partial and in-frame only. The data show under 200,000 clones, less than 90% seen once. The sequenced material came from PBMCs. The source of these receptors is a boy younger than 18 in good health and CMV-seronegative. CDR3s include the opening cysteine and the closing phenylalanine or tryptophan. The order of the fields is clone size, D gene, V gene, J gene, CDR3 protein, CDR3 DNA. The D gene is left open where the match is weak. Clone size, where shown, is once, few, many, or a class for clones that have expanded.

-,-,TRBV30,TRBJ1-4,CAGGRRTTNEKLFF,TGTGCCGGAGGGAGGCGAACAACTAATGAAAAACTGTTTTTT
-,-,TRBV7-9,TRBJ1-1,CASSLAGLPTKNTEAFF,TGTGCCAGCAGCTTAGCGGGGCTCCCCACCAAAAACACTGAAGCTTTCTTT
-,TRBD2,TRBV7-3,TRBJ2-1,CASSVTSGGSYNEQFF,TGTGCCAGCAGTGTGACTAGCGGGGGCTCCTACAATGAGCAGTTCTTC
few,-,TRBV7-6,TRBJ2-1,CASSLGGSRNNEQFF,TGTGCCAGCAGCCTAGGAGGGAGCCGTAACAATGAGCAGTTCTTC
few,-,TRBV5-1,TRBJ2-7,CASSLMVPGRNEQYF,TGCGCCAGCAGCTTAATGGTCCCAGGGCGCAACGAGCAGTACTTC
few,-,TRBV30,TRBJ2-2,CAWSALAGYTGELFF,TGTGCCTGGAGTGCACTAGCCGGGTACACCGGGGAGCTGTTTTTT
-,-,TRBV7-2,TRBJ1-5,CASSFTPVAGRPSNQPQHF,TGTGCCAGCAGCTTCACGCCCGTCGCGGGACGGCCAAGCAATCAGCCCCAGCATTTT
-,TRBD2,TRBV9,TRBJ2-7,CASSVATSGGPKGFEQYF,TGTGCCAGCAGCGTAGCGACTAGCGGGGGACCGAAGGGTTTCGAGCAGTACTTC
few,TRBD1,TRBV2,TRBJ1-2,CASNSDRAGYTF,TGTGCCAGCAATTCAGACAGGGCTGGCTACACCTTC
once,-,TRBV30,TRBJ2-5,CAWSVLGATYF,TGTGCCTGGAGTGTCCTGGGGGCTACGTACTTC
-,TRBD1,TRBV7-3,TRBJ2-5,CASSLGVQGAGETQYF,TGTGCCAGCAGCTTAGGGGTCCAGGGGGCGGGGGAGACCCAGTACTTC
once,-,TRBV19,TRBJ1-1,CASRSSGRRDTEAFF,TGTGCCAGTAGATCCAGCGGACGGCGGGACACTGAAGCTTTCTTT
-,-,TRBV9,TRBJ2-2,CASSGQGRLFF,TGTGCCAGCAGCGGGCAGGGAAGACTGTTTTTT
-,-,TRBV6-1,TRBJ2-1,CASSEAGRKMEFF,TGTGCCAGCAGTGAAGCAGGCAGGAAAATGGAGTTCTTC